These 27 T cell receptor beta chains were all obtained from the same sample, sequenced in a study of T cell repertoires in cytomegalovirus infection. TCRdb recomputed calls from the reads with MiXCR, one row per CDR3 protein. The sample records 750,000 to 950,000 distinct CDR3 sequences, 25% to 35% being singletons. These receptors have no identified antigens. Material: cultured CD8+ T cells from PBMCs, obtained from culture after CMV antigen stimulation. These receptor sequences come from a human donor in good health (CMV status not recorded). Some clones in this sample may be carry-over from other donors' samples.

This clonotype was seen many times. This sequence joins TRBV7-2 and TRBJ1-4; D remains ambiguous. The germline gives CDR1 SGHTA, CDR2 FQGNSA. The CDR3 totals 11 residues. Trimming took off 2 bases at V and 6 bases at J, with 1 base between the two ends. The CDR3 sequence is CASSLYEKLFF. The DNA for the CDR3 is TGTGCCAGCAGCTTATATGAAAAACTGTTTTTT.

V is TRBV4-1 and J is TRBJ2-5; tentatively, D is TRBD2 (7 bases). V lost 4 bases, J lost 6 bases, and 18 bases lay in between. This CDR3 comprises 15 residues. In germline, CDR1 is MGHRA, CDR2 YSYEKL. The CDR3 sequence: CASSPFIGGEKTQYF. Here the CDR3 DNA reads TGCGCCAGCAGCCCATTCATAGGGGGGGAGAAGACCCAGTACTTC.

This clonotype showed up just a few times. The rearrangement links TRBV7-9 to TRBJ2-3; TRBD1 matches 10 bases. This CDR3 comprises 15 residues. The junction had 5 bases not matched to a gene; V was cut back by 2 bases and J by 6 bases. CDR1 SEHNR and CDR2 FQNEAQ come from the germline V gene (reference sequence). The CDR3 bases are TGTGCCAGCAGCTTAATGGGACAGGGGCACGATACGCAGTATTTT. This gives the protein CASSLMGQGHDTQYF.

The rearrangement links TRBV6-2 or TRBV6-3 to TRBJ1-5, with a weak D call TRBD1 (6 bases). Trimming stripped 7 bases from V and 3 bases from J, with 19 bases between. Germline V gene sequence: CDR1 MNHEY, CDR2 SVGEGT. This CDR3 is built from 16 residues. The CDR3 loop reads CASTDRARGNNQPQHF. Written as DNA, the CDR3 is TGTGCCAGCACGGACCGGGCCAGGGGAAACAATCAGCCCCAGCATTTT.

This rearrangement joins TRBV4-1 to TRBJ2-1; 9 bases fit TRBD2. There are 17 residues in the CDR3. Looked up from germline, CDR1 is MGHRA and CDR2 is YSYEKL. With V trimmed by 0 bases and J by 2 bases, 5 bases remained unmatched. The CDR3 here is CASSQDRAGGPYNEQFF. CDR3 sequence (DNA): TGCGCCAGCAGCCAAGATCGAGCGGGGGGACCCTACAATGAGCAGTTCTTC.

This clonotype was picked up many times. V usage is TRBV7-9 and J usage is TRBJ1-4, with D possibly matching TRBD1 (6 bases). The CDR3 runs to 13 residues. Trimming stripped 5 bases from V and 3 bases from J, with 7 bases between. The germline CDR1 and CDR2 sequences are SEHNR and FQNEAQ (reference sequence). CDR3 in DNA: TGTGCCAGCAGCCCAGGGGCTAATGAAAAACTGTTTTTT. Amino acid sequence: CASSPGANEKLFF. The entire variable domain, with the rest obtained from reference TRBV7-9 and TRBJ1-4, is as follows: DTGVSQNPRHKITKRGQNVTFRCDPISEHNRLYWYRQTLGQGPEFLTYFQNEAQLEKSRLLSDRFSAERPKGSFSTLEIQRTEQGDSAMYLCASSPGANEKLFFGSGTQLSVL.

J is TRBJ2-5 and V is TRBV6-6; D is unclear. The V end was cut by 2 bases, the J end by 3 bases, with 7 bases between. The CDR3 contains 13 residues. Germline V lookup: CDR1 MNHNY, CDR2 SVGAGI (reference sequence). The CDR3: CASSYLDEETQYF. The CDR3 DNA reads as TGTGCCAGCAGTTACCTAGACGAAGAGACCCAGTACTTC.

This clonotype was counted between two and nine times. This chain uses TRBV6-5 with TRBJ2-2, with D perhaps matching TRBD2 (5 bases). Germline-derived CDR1 and CDR2 are MNHEY and SVGAGI. This CDR3 contains 14 residues. The V and J ends lost 1 base and 6 bases respectively, with 9 bases between them. The CDR3 coding sequence is TGTGCCAGCAGTTACTTGGGAGTTTCCGGGGAGCTGTTTTTT. Translation: CASSYLGVSGELFF.

This clonotype occurred once. The chain recombines TRBV2 with TRBJ2-3; 8 bases agree with TRBD1. After removal of 2 bases from V and 3 bases from J, the junction contained 4 bases not matched to a gene. The CDR3 runs to 15 residues. Germline V gene sequence: CDR1 SNHLY, CDR2 FYNNEI. Here the CDR3 DNA reads TGTGCCAGCAGTGAACAGGGGGCGAGGACAGATACGCAGTATTTT. This gives the protein CASSEQGARTDTQYF.

The genes are TRBV6-8 and TRBJ2-5; D ambiguous. Germline CDR1 MNHGY, CDR2 SAAAGT. The V end was cut by 0 bases, the J end by 4 bases, with 6 bases between. The CDR3 is made up of 13 amino acids. The chain's CDR3 is CASSYSKIETQYF. The CDR3, as DNA: TGTGCCAGCAGTTACTCGAAAATAGAGACCCAGTACTTC.

The chain links TRBV19 to TRBJ1-2; D might be TRBD1 (5 bases). CDR1 is LNHDA and CDR2 is SQIVND in the germline V gene (reference sequence). This CDR3 contains 13 residues. Trimming stripped 3 bases from V and 8 bases from J, with 13 bases between. CDR3 sequence reads: CASSMVAGSGYTF. In DNA form, the CDR3 reads TGTGCCAGTAGTATGGTTGCAGGGTCCGGCTACACCTTC.

This clonotype came up many times. The chain links TRBV10-3 to TRBJ2-1; 10 bases agree with TRBD1. The CDR3 sequence is 15 residues long. After removal of 1 base from V and 4 bases from J, the junction contained 1 base not matched to a gene. CDR1 and CDR2 (germline): ENHRY, SYGVKD. The CDR3 protein is CAISEWTGGYNEQFF. The CDR3 bases are TGTGCCATCAGTGAGTGGACAGGGGGGTACAATGAGCAGTTCTTC.

The chain employs TRBV4-1 and TRBJ2-2; 10 bases agree with TRBD2. The CDR3 consists of 18 residues. In germline, CDR1 is MGHRA, CDR2 YSYEKL. V shed 0 bases, J shed 1 base, and the junction held 5 bases outside the gene matches. The CDR3 reads CASSQELAGPLNTGELFF. DNA for the CDR3: TGCGCCAGCAGCCAAGAACTAGCGGGGCCCTTGAACACCGGGGAGCTGTTTTTT.

This clonotype showed up many times. The rearrangement joins TRBV27 to TRBJ1-2, with 7 bases identical to TRBD1. Germline CDR1 MNHEY, CDR2 SMNVEV (reference sequence). The CDR3 has 15 residues. The ends lost 6 bases at V and 6 bases at J; junction bases unmatched: 13. CDR3 sequence: CASSPGRGTGDGYTF. Written as DNA, the CDR3 is TGTGCCAGCAGCCCTGGCAGGGGGACGGGCGATGGCTACACCTTC.

There are a few counts of this clonotype. The gene calls are TRBV19 and TRBJ1-1, with no clear D. The CDR3 spans 11 residues. V gave up 7 bases and J gave up 5 bases, with 8 bases separating them. The germline V gene encodes CDR1 LNHDA and CDR2 SQIVND (reference sequence). Here the CDR3 DNA reads TGTGCCAGTAACGAGGGAACTGAAGCTTTCTTT. Translated: CASNEGTEAFF.

This chain uses TRBV12-5 with TRBJ2-5; no firm D call. Trimming removed 1 base from V and 5 bases from J, with 2 bases in between. Germline assignment: CDR1 LGHNT and CDR2 FRNRAP. This CDR3 has 11 residues. Here the CDR3 DNA reads TGTGCTAGTGGTTTGGCGGAGACCCAGTACTTC. Protein product: CASGLAETQYF.

This clonotype came up many times. CDR3 sequence: CASSLWVETGNQPQHF. In DNA form, the CDR3 reads TGTGCCAGCAGCTTATGGGTGGAGACGGGCAATCAGCCCCAGCATTTT. The chain joins TRBV7-2 to TRBJ1-5; D ambiguous. Germline V gene data show CDR1 as SGHTA and CDR2 as FQGNSA. V was shortened by 2 bases and J by 2 bases, with 13 bases between the two germline ends. This CDR3 comprises 16 residues.

This clonotype was recorded many times. The chain joins TRBV7-8 to TRBJ2-3, with TRBD2 matching 8 bases. This CDR3 contains 16 residues. Looked up from germline, CDR1 is SGHVS and CDR2 is FQNEAQ. Trimming cost V 1 base and J 2 bases; bases outside gene matches: 5. The DNA for the CDR3 is TGTGCCAGCAGCTTAGGTGCGGGGGGCACCACAGATACGCAGTATTTT. Protein: CASSLGAGGTTDTQYF.

This chain uses TRBV19 with TRBJ2-7; D tentatively fits TRBD1 or TRBD2 (5 bases each). The CDR3 has 11 amino acids. From germline, CDR1 is LNHDA and CDR2 SQIVND (reference sequence). Deletions cut 4 bases from V and 12 bases from J, with 13 bases between. The CDR3 DNA is TGTGCCAGTAGTACCCTAGAGGGGACGTACTTC. Its protein product is CASSTLEGTYF. Based on the CDR3 plus reference TRBV19 and TRBJ2-7, the full variable domain is DGGITQSPKYLFRKEGQNVTLSCEQNLNHDAMYWYRQDPGQGLRLIYYSQIVNDFQKGDIAEGYSVSREKKESFPLTVTSAQKNPTAFYLCASSTLEGTYFGPGTRLTVT.

The count of this clonotype is one. CDR3 protein: CASSSSGDSPLHF. In DNA, the CDR3 is TGTGCCAGCAGTAGCAGTGGTGATTCACCCCTCCACTTT. The chain uses TRBV12-3 or TRBV12-4 and TRBJ1-6; no clear D gene. The length of the CDR3 is 13 residues. Trimming left V 5 bases short and J 8 bases short, with 10 bases between.

The table lists this clonotype with a few counts. V and J are TRBV7-8 and TRBJ1-1; TRBD1 is a possible D gene (5 bases). CDR1 and CDR2 from the germline V gene are SGHVS and FQNEAQ. This CDR3 has 13 residues. Trimming cost V 7 bases and J 9 bases, with 18 bases left between them. DNA for the CDR3: TGTGCCAGCATCCCAACAGGCAGTGCTAAAGCTTTCTTT. It translates to CASIPTGSAKAFF.

The chain combines TRBV6-1 with TRBJ1-5; D gene uncertain. CDR1 and CDR2 from the germline V gene are MNHNS and SASEGT. The CDR3 has 12 amino acids. Trimming removed 4 bases from V and 6 bases from J, with 7 bases in between. The CDR3 protein is CASSGMFQPQHF. For the CDR3, the DNA is TGTGCCAGCAGTGGTATGTTTCAGCCCCAGCATTTT.

This clonotype has only a few counts. The chain carries TRBV6-2 or TRBV6-3 and TRBJ2-3, with D tentatively TRBD2 (5 bases). Germline V CDR1 and CDR2: MNHEY, SVGEGT. The CDR3 has 16 amino acids. V was clipped by 0 bases and J by 4 bases, with 14 bases between them. DNA for the CDR3: TGTGCCAGCAGTTACTCGAGGCTTCAAGCGGCAGATACGCAGTATTTT. The encoded protein is CASSYSRLQAADTQYF.

The table lists this clonotype with a few counts. V gene TRBV7-9 combines with J gene TRBJ2-5; D may correspond to TRBD1 or TRBD2 (5 bases each). Germline lookup yields CDR1 SEHNR and CDR2 FQNEAQ (reference sequence). This CDR3 is built from 14 residues. V lost 4 bases to trimming and J lost 1 base, with 10 bases between them. In DNA form, the CDR3 reads TGTGCCAGCAGCTCAGCCGGGACCCAAGAGACCCAGTACTTC. Translated, it gives CASSSAGTQETQYF.

This chain connects TRBV7-6 to TRBJ1-5, with TRBD1 as a possible D gene (5 bases). The CDR3 is 15 amino acids. V lost 0 bases and J lost 3, with 9 bases in between. CDR1 SGHVS and CDR2 FNYEAQ come from the germline V gene. CDR3 DNA: TGTGCCAGCAGCTTAGCCGGGGCGTTCAATCAGCCCCAGCATTTT. This gives the protein CASSLAGAFNQPQHF.

V usage is TRBV6-6 and J usage is TRBJ2-1, with TRBD1 matching 8 bases. From germline, CDR1 is MNHNY and CDR2 SVGAGI (reference sequence). J was trimmed by 3 bases and V by 6 bases; bases with no gene match: 4. There are 14 residues in the CDR3. The CDR3 coding sequence is TGTGCCAGCAGGATGGACAGGGACTACAATGAGCAGTTCTTC. Translated, it gives CASRMDRDYNEQFF.

The J gene is TRBJ2-7, the V gene TRBV28; D call uncertain. Germline V gives CDR1 MDHEN, CDR2 SYDVKM. This CDR3 has 13 amino acids. V gave up 3 bases and J gave up 5 bases, with 11 bases separating them. The CDR3 loop reads CASSLSVGDEQYV. DNA of the CDR3: TGTGCCAGCAGTTTGTCAGTCGGCGACGAGCAGTACGTC.